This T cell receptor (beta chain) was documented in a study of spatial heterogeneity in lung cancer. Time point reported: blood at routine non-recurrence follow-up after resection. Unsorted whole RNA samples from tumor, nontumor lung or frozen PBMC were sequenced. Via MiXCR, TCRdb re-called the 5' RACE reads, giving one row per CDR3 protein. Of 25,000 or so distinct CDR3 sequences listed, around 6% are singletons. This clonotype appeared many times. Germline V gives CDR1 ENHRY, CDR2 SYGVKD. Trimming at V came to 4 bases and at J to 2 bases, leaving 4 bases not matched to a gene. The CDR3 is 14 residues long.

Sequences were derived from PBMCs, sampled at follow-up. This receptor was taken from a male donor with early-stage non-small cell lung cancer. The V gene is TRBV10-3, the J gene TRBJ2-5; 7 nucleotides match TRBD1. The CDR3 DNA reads TGTGCCATCAGTGGAGGGGGCGGACAAGAGACCCAGTACTTC. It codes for CAISGGGGQETQYF.